Listed below are T cell receptor beta chains from one sample, sequenced in a study of blood T cell repertoires in COVID-19. Profiled with immunoSEQ multiplex PCR; TCRdb holds only in-frame clones, not every one. In the table there are 100,000 to 150,000 clones, roughly 86% of which are singletons. Sequencing input: peripheral blood. These receptor sequences come from a woman aged 70 to 79 with COVID-19, enrolled during active disease. Both conserved end residues are trimmed from each CDR3. A D gene is named only where the DNA matches it firmly.

CDR3aa	v_gene	j_gene	d_gene
ASGLGGGYEQY	TRBV5-4	TRBJ2-7	-
ASSFLAGTGRREAF	TRBV7-2	TRBJ1-1	TRBD1
ASSVAGAARSSGNTIY	TRBV9	TRBJ1-3	-
ASSDFRQLGGYT	TRBV25-1	TRBJ1-2	-
ASSETGLNTEAF	TRBV6-1	TRBJ1-1	-
ASSLGVQRDEKLF	TRBV11-2	TRBJ1-4	-
ASSLLPGAGRRGYT	TRBV28	TRBJ1-2	-
ASVTGAGSYNEQF	TRBV18	TRBJ2-1	TRBD2
ASSPSPGWSYGYT	TRBV11-2	TRBJ1-2	-
ATSRARSEKLF	TRBV15	TRBJ1-4	-
ASKDRFSTNEKLF	TRBV6-5	TRBJ1-4	-
AISEWQGAGGYT	TRBV10-3	TRBJ1-2	TRBD1
ATQGASNEQY	TRBV2	TRBJ2-7	TRBD1
ASRTGTANTEAF	TRBV2	TRBJ1-1	TRBD1
ASSPSTAYGYT	TRBV7-9	TRBJ1-2	-
ASSRQLGNTEAF	TRBV5-1	TRBJ1-1	-
ASSHTRTSILRAGANVLT	TRBV5-1	TRBJ2-6	-
ASSQVQGANEQY	TRBV3-1/TRBV3-2	TRBJ2-7	TRBD1
ASSPGTSGGPSYEQY	TRBV7-2	TRBJ2-7	TRBD2
AWRTGTGGTGELF	TRBV30	TRBJ2-2	TRBD1
ASSQISTDTQY	TRBV5-4	TRBJ2-3	-
ASSFTGTRGSGYEQY	TRBV5-4	TRBJ2-7	-
ASSLEWGLNTEAF	TRBV5-1	TRBJ1-1	-
ASSQAPGQMTSGYT	TRBV3-1/TRBV3-2	TRBJ1-2	-
ASSKPGQGIYGYT	TRBV7-2	TRBJ1-2	TRBD1
ASSTFSTGGLDTQY	TRBV7-6	TRBJ2-3	TRBD1
ASSPPGGTGELF	TRBV18	TRBJ2-2	-
ASSFSGPYEQY	TRBV12-3/TRBV12-4	TRBJ2-7	-